This T cell receptor beta chain was recovered during a study of healthy donors' naive CD4 and CD8 T cells. Study overall: Donors, half of them female, were 20-25, 40-50 or 60-70 years old. All functional IMGT TCR alpha variants were covered by new primers. Study results and caveats: Negatively charged CDR3s marked CD8+ lineage; positively charged CDR3s marked CD4+ lineage.

With 0 bases removed from V and 5 bases from J, the gap between germline ends came to 10 bases. CDR3 size: 14 residues. Germline V gene data show CDR1 as MNHEY and CDR2 as SVGAGI. A linear amplification protocol produced the TCR libraries from roughly 550 ng of total RNA. TCRdb fed the reads into MiXCR, producing one record per CDR3 protein. Of about 180,000 distinct CDR3 sequences listed, under 85% are singletons. About this clonotype: Its matching antigen is unknown.

This rearrangement joins TRBV6-5 to TRBJ2-5; TRBD1 might be the D (7 bases). This sequence originates from a pool of human donors in good health; the sample pools cells from several healthy donors. Input material: naive CD4+ and CD8+ T cells sorted from blood, pooled from several donors. The CDR3 loop is CASSYSTGRETQYF. The DNA for the CDR3 is TGTGCCAGCAGTTACTCGACAGGGAGGGAGACCCAGTACTTC.